This TCR beta chain was sequenced during a study of blood T cell repertoires in COVID-19. Background on the study: There were acute and convalescent COVID-19 samples, and they came from the United States, Italy and Spain. PBMCs, B-cell-depleted T cells, or T cells were the source of the cDNA or gDNA that made up the material.

Germline values: CDR1 MNHNS, CDR2 SASEGT. Deletions cut 2 bases from V and 15 bases from J, with 14 bases between. The CDR3 spans 12 residues. In the original workflow: Reference gene primer amplification yielded estimated nucleated cell counts. Measured with immunoSEQ multiplex PCR; TCRdb has only the in-frame clones, and not every one. V and J calls and clone size are as listed in that table; D and trimming were resolved from the DNA. The table lists some 340,000 clones, around four fifths of them singletons. The chain couples TRBV6-1 to TRBJ2-1; D may be TRBD2 (6 bases). Sequencing used peripheral blood. The receptor comes from a man aged 30 to 39 with active or convalescent COVID-19. In DNA, the CDR3 is TGTGCCAGCAGTGAAACAGGAGGGTTGGGGTTCTTC. As protein: CASSETGGLGFF.